Only one count was recorded for the clone carrying this TCR beta chain. Original methodology: It was from reference gene primer amplification that nucleated cell counts were estimated. Data came from immunoSEQ multiplex PCR; TCRdb stores just in-frame clones and leaves some out. The DNA was the basis for D and trimming; V, J and clone size are from that table. The profile shows 200,000 to 300,000 clones, under 90% of them singletons. The data derive from a study of blood T cell repertoires in COVID-19. With 10 bases clipped from V and 5 bases from J, the junction kept 13 bases outside the gene matches. The germline CDR1 and CDR2 sequences are LNHDA and SQIVND (reference sequence). This CDR3 is built from 14 residues. Self-reported history from a screening survey and questionnaire set each donor's cohort.

V and J are TRBV19 and TRBJ1-2; 7 bases align to TRBD1. The specimen was PBMCs or T cells enriched from blood (not recorded which). This sequence was found in a woman aged 25 to 39 with acute COVID-19. As DNA, the CDR3 is TGTGCCACCGCACTCTCCGGGACAGCTTATGGCTACACCTTC. Protein sequence: CATALSGTAYGYTF.